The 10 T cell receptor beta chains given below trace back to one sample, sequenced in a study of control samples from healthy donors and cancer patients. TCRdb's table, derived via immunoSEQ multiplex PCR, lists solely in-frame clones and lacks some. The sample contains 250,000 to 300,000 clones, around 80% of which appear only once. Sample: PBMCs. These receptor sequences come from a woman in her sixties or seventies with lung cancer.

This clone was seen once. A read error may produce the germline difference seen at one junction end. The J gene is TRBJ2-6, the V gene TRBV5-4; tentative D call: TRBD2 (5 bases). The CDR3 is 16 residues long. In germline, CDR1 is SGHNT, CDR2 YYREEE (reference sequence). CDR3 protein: CAGSSGFGSGANVLTF. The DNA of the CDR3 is TGTGCCGGCAGCTCGGGGTTTGGCTCTGGGGCCAACGTCCTGACTTTC.

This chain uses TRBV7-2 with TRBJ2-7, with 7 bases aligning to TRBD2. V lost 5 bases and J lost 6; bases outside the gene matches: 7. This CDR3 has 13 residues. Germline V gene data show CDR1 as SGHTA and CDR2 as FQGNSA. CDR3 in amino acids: CASSPRTRSEQYF. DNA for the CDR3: TGTGCCAGCAGCCCTCGGACTAGGTCCGAGCAGTACTTC.

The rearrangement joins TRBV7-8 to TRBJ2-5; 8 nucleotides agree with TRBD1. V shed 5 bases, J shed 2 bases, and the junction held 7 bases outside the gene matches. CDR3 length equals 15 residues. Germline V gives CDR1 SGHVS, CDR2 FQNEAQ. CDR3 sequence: CASSPGTGLQETQYF. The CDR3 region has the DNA TGTGCCAGCAGCCCCGGGACAGGACTACAAGAGACCCAGTACTTC.

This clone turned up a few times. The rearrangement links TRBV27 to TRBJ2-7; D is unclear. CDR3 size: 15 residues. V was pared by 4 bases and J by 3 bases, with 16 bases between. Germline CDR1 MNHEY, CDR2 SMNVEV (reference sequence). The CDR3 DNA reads TGTGCCAGCAGTTCTCGCCAGGCCAAACTCTACGAGCAGTACTTC. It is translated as CASSSRQAKLYEQYF.

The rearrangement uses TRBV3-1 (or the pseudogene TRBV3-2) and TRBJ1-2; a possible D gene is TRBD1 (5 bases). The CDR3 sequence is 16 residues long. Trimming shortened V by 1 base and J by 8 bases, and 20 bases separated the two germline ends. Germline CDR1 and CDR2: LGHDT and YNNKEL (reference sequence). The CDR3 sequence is CASSQAAAGRTYGYTF. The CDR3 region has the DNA TGTGCCAGCAGCCAAGCTGCGGCAGGGAGGACCTACGGCTACACCTTC.

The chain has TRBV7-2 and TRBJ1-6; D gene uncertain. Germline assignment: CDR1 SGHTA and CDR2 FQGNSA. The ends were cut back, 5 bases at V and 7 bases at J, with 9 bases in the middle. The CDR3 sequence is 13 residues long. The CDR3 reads CASSPAMNSPLHF. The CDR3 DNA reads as TGTGCCAGCAGCCCGGCGATGAATTCACCCCTCCACTTT.

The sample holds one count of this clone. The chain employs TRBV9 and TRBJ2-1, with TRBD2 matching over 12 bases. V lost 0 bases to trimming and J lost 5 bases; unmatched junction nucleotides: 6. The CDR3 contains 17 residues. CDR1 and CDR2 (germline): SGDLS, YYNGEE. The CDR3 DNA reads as TGTGCCAGCAGCGTAGGGTCTAGCGGGGGGGCCCACAATGAGCAGTTCTTC. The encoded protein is CASSVGSSGGAHNEQFF.

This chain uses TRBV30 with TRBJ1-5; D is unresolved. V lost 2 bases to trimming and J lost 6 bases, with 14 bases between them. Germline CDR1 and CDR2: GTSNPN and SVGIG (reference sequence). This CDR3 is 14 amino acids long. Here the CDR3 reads CAWSSVGFSQPQHF. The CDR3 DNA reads TGTGCCTGGAGTTCTGTGGGGTTCTCTCAGCCCCAGCATTTT.

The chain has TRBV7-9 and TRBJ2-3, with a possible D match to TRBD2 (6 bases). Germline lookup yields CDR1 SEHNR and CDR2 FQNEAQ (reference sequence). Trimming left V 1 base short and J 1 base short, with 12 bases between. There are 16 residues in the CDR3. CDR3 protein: CASSLDGGAGTDTQYF. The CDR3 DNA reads TGTGCCAGCAGCTTAGATGGCGGGGCGGGCACAGATACGCAGTATTTT.

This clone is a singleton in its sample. The CDR3 DNA is TGTGCTAGTGGCCTGGGTGGATCAGGGGGGAACACTGAAGCTTTCTTT. This translates into CASGLGGSGGNTEAFF. The rearrangement links TRBV12-5 to TRBJ1-1; TRBD1 matches 7 bases. V shed 6 bases and J 1 base; nucleotides not matched to a gene: 11. CDR1 is LGHNT and CDR2 is FRNRAP in the germline V gene. There are 16 residues in the CDR3.